This is a list of T cell receptor beta chains from one sample in a study of blood T cell repertoires in COVID-19. Here immunoSEQ multiplex PCR was the method, and the copy in TCRdb shows in-frame clones only, minus some. The table has over 150,000 clones, approximately 80% seen once; the top ten hold 9.5% to 13%. Material: peripheral blood. These receptors were collected from a woman aged 55 to 70 with COVID-19, enrolled during active disease. Each CDR3 is given with its conserved first and last residue. A D gene is named only where the DNA matches it firmly. Clone size is shown for a subset of rows, as once, few, many or a class of expanded clone.

D gene	V gene	clone size	J gene	CDR3 DNA	CDR3 protein
TRBD1	TRBV6-5	NA	TRBJ1-2	TGTGCCAGCAGGACAGGGTATGGCTACACCTTC	CASRTGYGYTF
TRBD1	TRBV19	NA	TRBJ1-1	TGTGCCAGTAGTGGCCGGACAGGGGGCTATGAAGCTTTCTTT	CASSGRTGGYEAFF
NA	TRBV5-6	NA	TRBJ2-5	TGTGCCAGCAGCTTGAACAGGGGGGGAGTAGAGACCCAGTACTTC	CASSLNRGGVETQYF
NA	TRBV7-8	NA	TRBJ1-3	TGTGCCAGCAGCTTGGCAGCTGGAAACACCATATATTTT	CASSLAAGNTIYF
TRBD2	TRBV2	NA	TRBJ2-1	TGTGCCAGCACGGTGGGACTAGCGGTTATCTACAATGAGCAGTTCTTC	CASTVGLAVIYNEQFF
NA	TRBV7-2	NA	TRBJ1-6	TGTGCCAGCAGCTCTACCTCGGCGGGGGGTATGTCACCCCTCCACTTT	CASSSTSAGGMSPLHF
TRBD1	TRBV6-5	many	TRBJ1-2	TGTGCCAGCAGTTCCTGGACAGGGACGGAGGGCTACACCTTC	CASSSWTGTEGYTF
TRBD1	TRBV19	NA	TRBJ1-6	TGTGCCAGTAGTACGGACAGGGGGCGTGCAATAGGATATTCACCCCTCCACTTT	CASSTDRGRAIGYSPLHF
NA	TRBV2	NA	TRBJ2-2	TGTGCCAGCAGTGAAGCGCTGAGGACAAGCGGGGAGCTGTTTTTT	CASSEALRTSGELFF
NA	TRBV15	NA	TRBJ2-1	TGTGCCACCAGCAGAGCCGTTAGCCGGGAGCAGTTCTTC	CATSRAVSREQFF
NA	TRBV29-1	NA	TRBJ2-6	TGCAGCGTTGATGATGCACCGGTCTGGGGCACTGGGGCCAACGTCCTGACTTTC	CSVDDAPVWGTGANVLTF
TRBD2	TRBV12-5	few	TRBJ2-5	TGTGCTAGCGCCAAGCGGGGGTCACGGACCCAGTACTTC	CASAKRGSRTQYF
TRBD2	TRBV6-4	NA	TRBJ2-2	TGTGCCAGCAGTGAGGTAGACGGCGGGAGGAACACCGGGGAGCTGTTTTTT	CASSEVDGGRNTGELFF
TRBD2	TRBV7-8	NA	TRBJ2-7	TGTGCCAGCAGTACTAGCGGGGCTTCCTACGAGCAGTACTTC	CASSTSGASYEQYF
NA	TRBV5-6	NA	TRBJ1-1	TGTGCCAGCAGCAGTCTGGGCCCCGGAGGCACTGAAGCTTTCTTT	CASSSLGPGGTEAFF
NA	TRBV9	NA	TRBJ2-1	TGTGCCAGCGGGGGCCTTAGCGGGAATGAGCAGTTCTTC	CASGGLSGNEQFF
TRBD1	TRBV15	NA	TRBJ2-3	TGTGCCACCAGCAGAGGGGGGACAGGCACAGATACGCAGTATTTT	CATSRGGTGTDTQYF
TRBD1	TRBV18	NA	TRBJ2-7	TGTGCCAGCTCACCACAGGGGGCCCAAAACTCCAGAACCCTCTACGAGCAGTACTTC	CASSPQGAQNSRTLYEQYF